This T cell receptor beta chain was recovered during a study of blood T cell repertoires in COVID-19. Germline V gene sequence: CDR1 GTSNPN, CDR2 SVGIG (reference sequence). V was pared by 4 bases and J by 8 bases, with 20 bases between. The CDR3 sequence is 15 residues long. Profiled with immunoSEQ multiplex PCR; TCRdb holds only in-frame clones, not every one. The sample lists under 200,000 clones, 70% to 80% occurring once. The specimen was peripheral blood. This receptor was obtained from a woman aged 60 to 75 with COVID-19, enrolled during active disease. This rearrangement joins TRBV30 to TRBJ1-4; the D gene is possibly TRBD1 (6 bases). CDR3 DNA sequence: TGTGCCTGGACGGCAGGGGAAGGGACTAGGGAAAAACTGTTTTTT. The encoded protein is CAWTAGEGTREKLFF.